This T cell receptor (beta chain) is from a study of blood T cells in healthy people across ages. Whole-study findings and limits: Long-lived donors exceeded aged donors in naive CD4+ cells and diversity.

The CDR3 runs 16 residues. Germline CDR1 SGHRS, CDR2 YFSETQ. The V segment lost 2 bases and the J segment 1 base; nucleotides outside the gene matches: 6. For this clonotype: Its target is not known.

Using a J-beta primer mix together with a sample-barcoded 5' primer, a second PCR was run for roughly 7 to 11 cycles. The authors tagged each cDNA molecule using a template-switch adaptor with 12 random nucleotides. Sequencing yielded, for each sample, at least 2.5 million paired-end reads carrying CDR3. TCRdb recomputed calls from the 5' RACE reads with MiXCR, one row per CDR3 protein. Of some 560,000 distinct CDR3 sequences in the sample, roughly a quarter are singletons; the top ten hold 3% to 4.5%. A further study also used this sample, focusing on T cells of mothers and their children. That work adds: In each mother, TCR beta CDR3 reads exceeded 9.5 million; in each child, they numbered approximately 3 million.

Sequencing was performed on blood. J is TRBJ2-3 and V is TRBV5-1, with TRBD1 matching 8 bases. This TCR came from a boy aged 2 to 10 in good health. The CDR3 protein is CASSFTDRARTDTQYF. Written as DNA, the CDR3 is TGCGCCAGCAGCTTTACGGACAGGGCGCGCACAGATACGCAGTATTTT.